The source of this TCR beta chain is a study of technical replicates of blood from a few donors. The method was immunoSEQ multiplex PCR; TCRdb's version includes in-frame clones alone and lacks a portion of them. The sample holds approximately 50,000 clones, approximately 95% seen once. V shed 7 bases and J shed 2 bases, with 9 bases lying between them. The CDR3 length is 12 residues. Germline lookup yields CDR1 MGHDK and CDR2 SYGVNS. V and J are TRBV25-1 and TRBJ2-7; D unresolved. Material for sequencing was T cells isolated from PBMCs. The TCR was taken from a human donor in good health. The DNA for the CDR3 is TGTGCCAGCATGGGCAGCCCCTACGAGCAGTACTTC. Translating it yields CASMGSPYEQYF.